The clone carrying this T cell receptor beta chain appeared once. Each PCR replicate from the sorted subsets contained around 0.2 ug DNA, which is about 31,000 T cell genomes. TCRdb's table, derived via immunoSEQ multiplex PCR, lists solely in-frame clones and lacks some. The sample shows about a million clones, less than 85% of them seen only once. This sample stems from a study of shared clonotypes between healthy human individuals. Germline V gives CDR1 MNHEY, CDR2 SVGAGI. The CDR3 is made up of 16 amino acids. Trimming shortened V by 2 bases and J by 1 base, and 14 bases separated the two germline ends.

The V call is TRBV6-5, the J call TRBJ1-1; a possible D gene is TRBD1 (5 bases). The source material was memory CD4+ T cells sorted from blood. The subset here: CD45RA-negative fraction. The TCR sequence derives from a man aged 18 to 29 in good health. This chain's CDR3 is CASSYRSGGGNTEAFF. CDR3 nucleotides: TGTGCCAGCAGTTACAGGTCCGGCGGGGGGAACACTGAAGCTTTCTTT.